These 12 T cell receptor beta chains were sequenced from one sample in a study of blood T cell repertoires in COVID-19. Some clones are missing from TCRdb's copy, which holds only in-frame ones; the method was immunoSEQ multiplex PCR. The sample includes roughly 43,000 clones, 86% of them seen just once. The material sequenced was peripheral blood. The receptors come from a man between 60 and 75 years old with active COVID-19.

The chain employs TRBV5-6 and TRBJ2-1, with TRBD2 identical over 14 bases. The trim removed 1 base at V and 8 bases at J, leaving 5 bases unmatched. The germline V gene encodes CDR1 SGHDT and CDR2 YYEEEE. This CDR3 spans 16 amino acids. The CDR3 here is CASSLRTSGRRDEQFF. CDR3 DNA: TGTGCCAGCAGCTTGCGGACTAGCGGGAGGAGGGATGAGCAGTTCTTC.

The CDR3 coding sequence is TGTGCCAGCAGTTACAGGGACAGGGGAGGTGAGCAGTTCTTC. This gives the protein CASSYRDRGGEQFF. The chain carries TRBV6-5 and TRBJ2-1; 10 nucleotides align to TRBD1. The V segment lost 2 bases and the J segment 9 bases; nucleotides outside the gene matches: 4. Per germline, CDR1 MNHEY and CDR2 SVGAGI. The CDR3 consists of 14 residues.

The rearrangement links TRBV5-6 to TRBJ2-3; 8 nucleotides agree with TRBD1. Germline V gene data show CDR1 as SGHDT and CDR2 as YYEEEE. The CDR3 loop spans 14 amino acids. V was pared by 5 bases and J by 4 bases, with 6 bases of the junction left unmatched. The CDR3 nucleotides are TGTGCCAGCAGTCTCGGACAGGGCGCAGATACGCAGTATTTT. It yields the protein CASSLGQGADTQYF.

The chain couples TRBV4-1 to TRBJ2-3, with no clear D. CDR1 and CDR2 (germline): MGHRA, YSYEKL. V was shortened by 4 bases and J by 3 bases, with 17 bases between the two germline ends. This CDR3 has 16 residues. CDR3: CASSLQWAPATDTQYF. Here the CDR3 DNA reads TGCGCCAGCAGCCTCCAGTGGGCCCCAGCTACAGATACGCAGTATTTT.

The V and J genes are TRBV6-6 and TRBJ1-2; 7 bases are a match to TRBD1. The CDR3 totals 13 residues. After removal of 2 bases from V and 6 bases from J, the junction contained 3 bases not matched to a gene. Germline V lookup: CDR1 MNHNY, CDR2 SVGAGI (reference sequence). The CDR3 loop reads CASSYETGHGYTF. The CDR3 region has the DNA TGTGCCAGCAGTTACGAGACAGGGCATGGCTACACCTTC.

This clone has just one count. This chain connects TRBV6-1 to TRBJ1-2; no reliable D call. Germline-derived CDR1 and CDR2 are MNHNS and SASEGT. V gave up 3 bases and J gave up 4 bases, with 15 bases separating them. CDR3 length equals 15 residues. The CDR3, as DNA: TGTGCCAGCAGTGAGGTTAAGTTACTAGGCTATGGCTACACCTTC. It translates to CASSEVKLLGYGYTF.

The CDR3 here is CASSSRGGLDTQYF. In DNA form, the CDR3 reads TGTGCCAGCAGCTCCAGAGGAGGGCTCGATACGCAGTATTTT. The V call is TRBV11-3, the J call TRBJ2-3; weak D call: TRBD2 (6 bases). This CDR3 is built from 14 residues. With 4 bases removed from V and 6 bases from J, the gap between germline ends came to 14 bases. Germline V gene lookup returns CDR1 SGHNT and CDR2 YENEEA.

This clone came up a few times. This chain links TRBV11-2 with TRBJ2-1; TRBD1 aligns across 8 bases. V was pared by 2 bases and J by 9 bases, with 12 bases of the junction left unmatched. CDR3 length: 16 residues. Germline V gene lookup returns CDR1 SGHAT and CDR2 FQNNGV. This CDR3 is CASSLFPQGAIVEQFF. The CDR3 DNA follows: TGTGCCAGCAGCTTATTTCCCCAGGGGGCTATAGTTGAGCAGTTCTTC. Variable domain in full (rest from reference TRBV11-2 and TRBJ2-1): EAGVAQSPRYKIIEKRQSVAFWCNPISGHATLYWYQQILGQGPKLLIQFQNNGVVDDSQLPKDRFSAERLKGVDSTLKIQPAKLEDSAVYLCASSLFPQGAIVEQFFGPGTRLTVL.

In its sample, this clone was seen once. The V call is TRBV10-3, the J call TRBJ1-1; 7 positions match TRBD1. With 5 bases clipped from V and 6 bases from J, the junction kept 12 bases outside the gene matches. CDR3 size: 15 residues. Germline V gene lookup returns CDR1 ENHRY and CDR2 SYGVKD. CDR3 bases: TGTGCCATCAGTCAATACATTACAGGGGCTGCTGAAGCTTTCTTT. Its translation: CAISQYITGAAEAFF.

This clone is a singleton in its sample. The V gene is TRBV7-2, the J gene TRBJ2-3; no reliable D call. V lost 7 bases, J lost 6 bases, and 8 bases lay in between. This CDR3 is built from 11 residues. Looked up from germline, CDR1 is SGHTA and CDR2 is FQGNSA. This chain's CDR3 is CASTYYDTQYF. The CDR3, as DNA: TGTGCCAGCACCTACTATGATACGCAGTATTTT. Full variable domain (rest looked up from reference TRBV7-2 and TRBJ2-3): GAGVSQSPSNKVTEKGKDVELRCDPISGHTALYWYRQSLGQGLEFLIYFQGNSAPDKSGLPSDRFSAERTGGSVSTLTIQRTQQEDSAVYLCASTYYDTQYFGPGTRLTVL.

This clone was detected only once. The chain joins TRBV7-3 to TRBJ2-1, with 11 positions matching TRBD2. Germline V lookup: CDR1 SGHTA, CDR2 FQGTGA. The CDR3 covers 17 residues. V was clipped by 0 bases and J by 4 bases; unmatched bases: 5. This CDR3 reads CASSLTSTSGAYNEQFF. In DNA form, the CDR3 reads TGTGCCAGCAGCTTAACCTCGACTAGCGGGGCTTACAATGAGCAGTTCTTC. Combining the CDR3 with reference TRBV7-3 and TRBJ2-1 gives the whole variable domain GAGVSQTPSNKVTEKGKYVELRCDPISGHTALYWYRQSLGQGPEFLIYFQGTGAADDSGLPNDRFFAVRPEGSVSTLKIQRTERGDSAVYLCASSLTSTSGAYNEQFFGPGTRLTVL.

The CDR3 here is CASSQPPGGYTF. The DNA of the CDR3 is TGTGCCAGCAGCCAACCCCCAGGGGGCTACACCTTC. This chain links TRBV14 with TRBJ1-2; D might be TRBD1 (5 bases). The CDR3 covers 12 residues. Germline CDR1 and CDR2: SGHDN and FVKESK. V lost 2 bases and J 8 bases, leaving 9 bases between the germline ends.